The clone carrying this T cell receptor (beta chain) occurred a few times. The authors' processing: How many nucleated cells were present was estimated from reference gene primer amplification. Generated by immunoSEQ multiplex PCR, the TCRdb table keeps only in-frame clones and is missing some. V, J and clone size reflect that table, while D and trimming were determined from the DNA. Found here are about 210,000 clones, about 88% of them singletons; the top ten hold around 0.7%. The entry originates in a study of blood T cell repertoires in COVID-19. Trimming stripped 6 bases from V and 4 bases from J, with 7 bases between. The CDR3 totals 12 residues. Germline V lookup: CDR1 MNHEY, CDR2 SVGAGI.

Sequencing was carried out using peripheral blood. This clonotype originated in a middle-aged man with acute or convalescent COVID-19. The chain has TRBV6-5 and TRBJ2-1; D might be TRBD1 (5 bases). The CDR3 DNA follows: TGTGCCAGCAGGGACACATACAATGAGCAGTTCTTC. Translation: CASRDTYNEQFF.